The next 31 T cell receptor beta chains were all read from a single sample in a study of T cells in Graves' hyperthyroidism and ophthalmopathy. Authors of the study amplified TCR beta CDR3 regions from RNA transcripts. Initially, a first-round RT-PCR of the TCR CDR3 employed the HTBI primer set. TCRdb independently ran MiXCR on the multiplex PCR reads; one entry per CDR3 protein. Here the sample spans some 340,000 distinct CDR3 sequences, roughly 15% being singletons. The sample taken for sequencing was blood. The receptor set was obtained from a woman aged 40 to 50 with Graves' ophthalmopathy.

This chain connects TRBV14 to TRBJ1-4; no clear D gene. The CDR3 spans 12 residues. CDR1 is SGHDN and CDR2 is FVKESK in the germline V gene. Trimming shortened V by 1 base and J by 10 bases, and 7 bases separated the two germline ends. The CDR3 region has the DNA TGTGCCAGCAGCCAAGTTTCTCGAAAACTGTTTTTT. Its translation is CASSQVSRKLFF. Complete variable domain (other parts from reference TRBV14 and TRBJ1-4): EAGVTQFPSHSVIEKGQTVTLRCDPISGHDNLYWYRRVMGKEIKFLLHFVKESKQDESGMPNNRFLAERTGGTYSTLKVQPAELEDSGVYFCASSQVSRKLFFGSGTQLSVL.

In this sample, this clonotype turned up many times. The J gene is TRBJ2-1, the V gene TRBV6-2 or TRBV6-3; TRBD1 matches at 11 bases. The germline V gene encodes CDR1 MNHEY and CDR2 SVGEGT. V was clipped by 6 bases and J by 12 bases; unmatched bases: 16. The CDR3 extends over 16 amino acids. The CDR3 loop reads CASSWGTGGKRETQFF. DNA for the CDR3: TGTGCCAGCAGCTGGGGGACAGGGGGAAAGCGGGAGACGCAGTTCTTC.

The J gene is TRBJ2-4, the V gene TRBV12-3 or TRBV12-4; 9 bases map to TRBD1. There are 13 residues in the CDR3. V trimming: 6 bases; J trimming: 6 bases; junction bases outside the gene matches: 3. The CDR3 bases are TGTGCCAGCAGAGGGACAGGGAGAAACATTCAGTACTTC. It codes for CASRGTGRNIQYF.

This clonotype was seen ten or more times. The rearrangement uses TRBV30 and TRBJ1-2; 9 positions match TRBD1. J was trimmed by 4 bases and V by 5 bases; bases with no gene match: 8. In germline, CDR1 is GTSNPN, CDR2 SVGIG (reference sequence). This CDR3 region has 14 residues. As DNA, the CDR3 is TGTGCCTGGGCAGGCACAGGGGGCGGCTATGGCTACACCTTC. This encodes CAWAGTGGGYGYTF.

The chain carries TRBV12-3 or TRBV12-4 and TRBJ2-3; D gene unclear. This CDR3 spans 14 amino acids. With 6 bases removed from V and 3 bases from J, the gap between germline ends came to 13 bases. The DNA of the CDR3 is TGTGCCAGCAGCGGCGCCGCGGTTACAGATACGCAGTATTTT. This gives the protein CASSGAAVTDTQYF.

This clonotype was found many times. CDR3 region: CASSQGLAGMGETQYF. DNA of the CDR3: TGTGCCAGCAGCCAAGGACTAGCGGGAATGGGGGAGACCCAGTACTTC. The chain is built from TRBV3-1 and TRBJ2-5; 11 bases map to TRBD2. Germline CDR1 LGHDT, CDR2 YNNKEL (reference sequence). This CDR3 has 16 amino acids. Trimming took 1 base from V and 5 from J; bases not matched to a gene: 6.

Many counts were recorded for this clonotype. This chain connects TRBV28 to TRBJ2-6; D call uncertain. Per the germline V gene, CDR1 is MDHEN and CDR2 is SYDVKM. The CDR3 runs 19 residues. Between the trimmed V and J ends, which lost 7 bases and 0 bases, there was a span of 22 bases. In DNA, the CDR3 is TGTGCCAGCATTCTTCAGGTCCCTTACCCCTTCTCTGGGGCCAACGTCCTGACTTTC. Translated: CASILQVPYPFSGANVLTF.

J is TRBJ2-1 and V is TRBV4-1; 10 bases agree with TRBD2. V gave up 8 bases and J gave up 5 bases; unmatched junction bases: 18. Per the germline V gene, CDR1 is MGHRA and CDR2 is YSYEKL. This CDR3 is built from 18 residues. The CDR3 protein is CASGSSGGPNGVNNEQFF. Written as DNA, the CDR3 is TGCGCCAGCGGGTCTAGCGGGGGCCCCAATGGGGTGAACAATGAGCAGTTCTTC.

This chain connects TRBV30 to TRBJ1-2; the D is unclear. The V gene's germline CDR1 is GTSNPN and CDR2 SVGIG (reference sequence). The CDR3 spans 12 residues. V gave up 3 bases and J gave up 0 bases, with 5 bases separating them. CDR3 amino acids: CAWREANYGYTF. The CDR3 bases are TGTGCCTGGAGAGAAGCTAACTATGGCTACACCTTC.

This clonotype was observed many times. J is TRBJ2-1 and V is TRBV12-3 or TRBV12-4, with D possibly called TRBD1 or TRBD2 (5 bases each). This CDR3 is built from 15 residues. V shed 2 bases and J shed 7 bases, with 15 bases lying between them. The CDR3 nucleotides read TGTGCCAGCAGTTTACTAGAGGGCCCAGGGAATGAGCAGTTCTTC. Translation gives CASSLLEGPGNEQFF.

Here the CDR3 reads CASSYSYGQPNDVALGNEQFF. In DNA, the CDR3 is TGTGCCAGCAGTTACTCATACGGACAGCCGAATGATGTGGCCTTAGGCAATGAGCAGTTCTTC. The rearrangement uses TRBV6-5 and TRBJ2-1, with a possible D match to TRBD1 (6 bases). CDR1 and CDR2 from the germline V gene are MNHEY and SVGAGI. The CDR3 is made up of 21 amino acids. The germline V and J ends were trimmed by 0 bases and 6 bases, with 30 bases remaining between them.

The chain carries TRBV28 and TRBJ2-7; 7 bases match TRBD2. Germline V CDR1 and CDR2: MDHEN, SYDVKM. The CDR3 is 14 residues long. Trimming cost V 5 bases and J 6 bases; bases outside gene matches: 10. The CDR3 DNA sequence: TGTGCCAGCAGTCGCGGCGGGAGTGTTACCGAGCAGTACTTC. Its protein product is CASSRGGSVTEQYF.

The rearrangement uses TRBV20-1 and TRBJ2-5; D may match TRBD1 or TRBD2 (6 bases each). The CDR3 length is 13 residues. Germline V CDR1 and CDR2: DFQATT, SNEGSKA (reference sequence). The V and J ends lost 3 bases and 5 bases respectively, with 13 bases between them. Here the CDR3 DNA reads TGCAGTGCTAGTACGGGGGCCCGGGAGACCCAGTACTTC. This sequence encodes CSASTGARETQYF.

A note on this clonotype: Sequence at one end of the junction differs from germline and may be a read error. The V and J genes are TRBV6-1 and TRBJ2-4; weak D call: TRBD2 (7 bases). The CDR3 sequence is 15 residues long. The germline gives CDR1 MNHNS, CDR2 SASEGT. CDR3 region: CGSSQRGGWKNIQYF. The CDR3 DNA sequence: TGTGGCAGCAGTCAGAGGGGGGGCTGGAAAAACATTCAGTACTTC.

In this sample, this clonotype turned up many times. The chain links TRBV10-3 to TRBJ1-2; D is perhaps TRBD1 (6 bases). There are 13 residues in the CDR3. V was trimmed by 6 bases and J by 8 bases, leaving 16 bases between them. Germline V gene sequence: CDR1 ENHRY, CDR2 SYGVKD. This CDR3 is CAISWQRQGGYTF. The CDR3 region has the DNA TGTGCCATCAGCTGGCAGAGGCAGGGGGGCTACACCTTC.

There are many counts of this clonotype. CDR3 amino acids: CSAEGEVSTDTQYF. The CDR3 bases are TGCAGTGCTGAGGGGGAGGTGAGCACAGATACGCAGTATTTT. This chain connects TRBV20-1 to TRBJ2-3; D may be TRBD1 or TRBD2 (6 bases each). V lost 5 bases and J lost 0, with 12 bases in between. The CDR3 runs to 14 residues. The germline V gene encodes CDR1 DFQATT and CDR2 SNEGSKA (reference sequence).

The table lists this clonotype with many counts. This chain connects TRBV6-1 to TRBJ2-5; 8 bases are shared with TRBD1. The CDR3 has 15 residues. Trimming removed 5 bases from V and 2 bases from J; junction bases left unmatched: 7. Per germline, CDR1 MNHNS and CDR2 SASEGT. CDR3 coding DNA: TGTGCCAGCAGTAGTCAACAGGGGGTACAAGAGACCCAGTACTTC. This sequence encodes CASSSQQGVQETQYF.

This clonotype was counted ten times or more. J is TRBJ2-5 and V is TRBV12-3 or TRBV12-4; D is undetermined. There are 14 residues in the CDR3. V lost 6 bases and J 0 bases, leaving 11 bases between the germline ends. The CDR3 is CASSPTGNQETQYF. CDR3 in DNA: TGTGCCAGCAGCCCTACCGGCAACCAAGAGACCCAGTACTTC.

This clonotype was seen ten or more times. V and J are TRBV20-1 and TRBJ2-1; 11 bases fit TRBD2. The germline gives CDR1 DFQATT, CDR2 SNEGSKA (reference sequence). CDR3 length: 16 residues. V lost 6 bases, J lost 9 bases, and 16 bases stayed unmatched. CDR3 bases: TGCAGTGCCCAGTCCACACTATCTAGCGGGGGGCGTGAGCAGTTCTTC. It yields the protein CSAQSTLSSGGREQFF.

The genes are TRBV5-1 and TRBJ1-1; a weak D match, TRBD1 (5 bases). Trimming shortened V by 1 base and J by 1 base, and 11 bases separated the two germline ends. CDR3 size: 15 residues. Germline assignment: CDR1 SGHRS and CDR2 YFSETQ. The CDR3 region has the DNA TGCGCCAGCAGCTTGTGGGCAGGGACGAACACTGAAGCTTTCTTT. The encoded protein is CASSLWAGTNTEAFF. Based on the CDR3 plus reference TRBV5-1 and TRBJ1-1, the full variable domain is KAGVTQTPRYLIKTRGQQVTLSCSPISGHRSVSWYQQTPGQGLQFLFEYFSETQRNKGNFPGRFSGRQFSNSRSEMNVSTLELGDSALYLCASSLWAGTNTEAFFGQGTRLTVV.

This clonotype appeared many times. The CDR3 bases are TGCAGTGGAACGGGACAGTCCTTTTACGAGCAGTACTTC. Protein product: CSGTGQSFYEQYF. The J gene is TRBJ2-7, the V gene TRBV20-1, with 7 positions matching TRBD1. With 7 bases clipped from V and 4 bases from J, the junction kept 10 bases outside the gene matches. The CDR3 is made up of 13 amino acids. Germline assignment: CDR1 DFQATT and CDR2 SNEGSKA (reference sequence).

This clonotype came up many times. The chain is built from TRBV20-1 and TRBJ2-3; D is undetermined. The length of the CDR3 is 11 residues. Germline assignment: CDR1 DFQATT and CDR2 SNEGSKA (reference sequence). Trimming shortened V by 5 bases and J by 5 bases, and 8 bases separated the two germline ends. The CDR3, as DNA: TGCAGTGCTTATCTCGGAGATACGCAGTATTTT. Translation: CSAYLGDTQYF.

In its sample, this clonotype was seen many times. The V call is TRBV2, the J call TRBJ1-1; D call uncertain. This CDR3 is built from 14 residues. V lost 3 bases and J 0 bases, leaving 8 bases between the germline ends. Germline assignment: CDR1 SNHLY and CDR2 FYNNEI. The CDR3 sequence: CASSDEVLNTEAFF. DNA for the CDR3: TGTGCCAGCAGTGACGAGGTTTTGAACACTGAAGCTTTCTTT.

In its sample, this clonotype was seen many times. J is TRBJ1-2 and V is TRBV6-1; unclear D gene. Per germline, CDR1 MNHNS and CDR2 SASEGT. The CDR3 is 15 residues long. V dropped 0 bases and J dropped 1 base, with 9 bases sitting between them. CDR3 region: CASSEAGTVNYGYTF. The CDR3 nucleotides are TGTGCCAGCAGTGAAGCAGGCACCGTTAACTATGGCTACACCTTC.

The sample holds many counts of this clonotype. This chain joins TRBV12-3 or TRBV12-4 and TRBJ2-7; 10 bases agree with TRBD2. Unmatched junction bases numbered 16, after V lost 5 bases and J lost 3 bases. CDR3 size: 18 residues. This chain's CDR3 is CASSPLGGAGGLGYEQYF. The CDR3, as DNA: TGTGCCAGCAGTCCACTCGGTGGAGCGGGGGGGCTTGGCTACGAGCAGTACTTC.

The sample holds many counts of this clonotype. The genes are TRBV2 and TRBJ1-3; no clear D. The CDR3 runs to 12 residues. CDR1 and CDR2 from the germline V gene are SNHLY and FYNNEI. Trimming took 3 bases from V and 8 from J, leaving 8 bases between them. The CDR3 sequence is CASSDNSDTIYF. CDR3 nucleotide sequence: TGTGCCAGCAGTGATAACTCCGACACCATATATTTT.

The table lists this clonotype with many counts. The chain combines TRBV5-1 with TRBJ1-1, with 7 bases identical to TRBD1. The CDR3 covers 14 residues. V was pared by 3 bases and J by 5 bases, with 7 bases of the junction left unmatched. Germline-derived CDR1 and CDR2 are SGHRS and YFSETQ. The CDR3 DNA follows: TGCGCCAGCAGCTCACAAGCAGGGGGTACTGAAGCTTTCTTT. Its translation is CASSSQAGGTEAFF.

This clonotype has at least ten counts. The genes are TRBV10-3 and TRBJ2-7; 11 positions agree with TRBD2. The CDR3 runs 13 residues. Germline values: CDR1 ENHRY, CDR2 SYGVKD. J gave up 3 bases and V 10 bases, and 5 bases lay outside the gene matches. CDR3 coding DNA: TGTGCCACTTCGACTAGCGGGATCTACGAGCAGTACTTC. It translates to CATSTSGIYEQYF.

This clonotype was picked up many times. This chain uses TRBV12-3 or TRBV12-4 with TRBJ2-5, with 8 nucleotides matching TRBD2. V was clipped by 4 bases and J by 4 bases; unmatched bases: 2. This CDR3 has 13 amino acids. The CDR3 spells CASSWTSPETQYF. Written as DNA, the CDR3 is TGTGCCAGCAGTTGGACTAGCCCAGAGACCCAGTACTTC.

The V call is TRBV11-2, the J call TRBJ1-5; D gene ambiguous. V was pared by 1 base and J by 1 base, with 11 bases between. The germline V gene encodes CDR1 SGHAT and CDR2 FQNNGV. The CDR3 extends over 16 amino acids. This CDR3 is CASSLGVPVSNQPQHF. The CDR3 bases are TGTGCCAGCAGCTTAGGGGTTCCGGTGAGCAATCAGCCCCAGCATTTT. Looking up the rest from reference TRBV11-2 and TRBJ1-5 gives the full variable domain: EAGVAQSPRYKIIEKRQSVAFWCNPISGHATLYWYQQILGQGPKLLIQFQNNGVVDDSQLPKDRFSAERLKGVDSTLKIQPAKLEDSAVYLCASSLGVPVSNQPQHFGDGTRLSIL.

The V gene is TRBV6-2 or TRBV6-3, the J gene TRBJ1-1; D not resolved. CDR1 MNHEY and CDR2 SVGEGT come from the germline V gene. V lost 5 bases, J lost 4 bases, and 14 bases lay in between. The CDR3 is 14 residues long. Here the CDR3 reads CASSGIHSSTEAFF. CDR3 nucleotides: TGTGCCAGCAGTGGGATACACAGTAGCACTGAAGCTTTCTTT.